Detailed here is one T cell receptor beta chain. In the original workflow: It was from reference gene primer amplification that nucleated cell counts were estimated. TCRdb keeps only in-frame clones here, not all; method: immunoSEQ multiplex PCR. V, J and clone size were drawn from that table, and D and trimming were deduced from the DNA. The table shows 210,000 or so clones, with 85% occurring only once. Seattle cases were enrolled at active infection and followed longitudinally. This sample stems from a study of blood T cell repertoires in COVID-19. Study background: Italy, Spain and the United States were the sources of the convalescent and acute COVID-19 samples. In each case, the material was cDNA or gDNA derived from T cells, B-cell-depleted T cells, or PBMCs.

The V and J ends lost 5 bases and 0 bases respectively, with 14 bases between them. Germline V lookup: CDR1 SEHNR, CDR2 FQNEAQ (reference sequence). The CDR3 totals 16 residues. What was sequenced was peripheral blood. The chain is built from TRBV7-9 and TRBJ1-3; the D is unclear. This TCR was sampled from a man aged 45 to 65 with COVID-19, enrolled during active disease. Here the CDR3 reads CASSPPAASSGNTIYF. The CDR3 nucleotides are TGTGCCAGCAGCCCCCCGGCGGCTAGCTCTGGAAACACCATATATTTT.